Listed here are 17 T cell receptor beta chains from one sample, sequenced in a study of beta chain features in type 1 diabetes. Expressed TCRB transcripts were sequenced because the isolated RNA had all been reverse transcribed beforehand. Here immunoSEQ multiplex PCR was the method, and the copy in TCRdb shows in-frame clones only, minus some. This table holds roughly 370,000 clones, 14% found once. Sequenced sample: naive CD4+ T cells from blood. These receptors came from a man under 40 in good health.

This clone has a single count. V gene TRBV6-1 combines with J gene TRBJ2-7; perhaps TRBD2 as D (5 bases). CDR1 is MNHNS, CDR2 SASEGT, per germline. The CDR3 runs 16 residues. The germline V and J ends were trimmed by 3 bases and 4 bases, with 19 bases remaining between them. CDR3 nucleotides: TGTGCCAGCAGTGACCGGTCGACGGGGAATCCGTACGAGCAGTACTTC. Protein product: CASSDRSTGNPYEQYF.

V and J are TRBV6-6 and TRBJ2-3, with 7 nucleotides matching TRBD1. Germline CDR1 is MNHNY and CDR2 is SVGAGI (reference sequence). The V gene end was trimmed by 5 bases and the J gene end by 3 bases; junction bases not matched to a gene: 8. This CDR3 is 15 amino acids long. In DNA form, the CDR3 reads TGTGCCAGCAGTCCGAGGGGGCTCAGGACAGATACGCAGTATTTT. The encoded protein is CASSPRGLRTDTQYF.

V and J are TRBV5-4 and TRBJ1-2; no clear D. With 3 bases removed from V and 5 bases from J, the gap between germline ends came to 11 bases. The length of the CDR3 is 13 residues. Looked up from germline, CDR1 is SGHNT and CDR2 is YYREEE (reference sequence). CDR3 coding DNA: TGTGCCAGCAGCTCCTTCCGGGATTATGGCTACACCTTC. The encoded protein is CASSSFRDYGYTF.

The chain has TRBV15 and TRBJ2-3; D is unclear. V dropped 0 bases and J dropped 1 base, with 8 bases sitting between them. Per the germline V gene, CDR1 is LNHNV and CDR2 is YYDKDF (reference sequence). The CDR3 consists of 15 residues. The CDR3 DNA reads as TGTGCCACCAGCAGAGATGGTCCCCGCACAGATACGCAGTATTTT. It encodes CATSRDGPRTDTQYF.

This clone was seen many times. J is TRBJ2-5 and V is TRBV14; a possible D gene is TRBD2 (6 bases). This CDR3 is 15 amino acids long. Germline V gene data show CDR1 as SGHDN and CDR2 as FVKESK. Trimming pared 4 bases from V and 1 base from J, leaving 13 bases between. Written as DNA, the CDR3 is TGTGCCAGCAGCCGCACGGAGGGCAGCCAAGAGACCCAGTACTTC. This encodes CASSRTEGSQETQYF.

The chain is built from TRBV30 and TRBJ1-4; 9 bases are a match to TRBD1. With 5 bases clipped from V and 8 bases from J, the junction kept 6 bases outside the gene matches. This CDR3 is 13 amino acids long. Looked up from germline, CDR1 is GTSNPN and CDR2 is SVGIG (reference sequence). For the CDR3, the DNA is TGTGCCTGGCGGGGACAGGGTGGCGAAAAACTGTTTTTT. Translation: CAWRGQGGEKLFF.

The chain is built from TRBV6-6 and TRBJ2-7; perhaps TRBD1 as D (6 bases). The CDR3 sequence is 13 residues long. Trimming stripped 5 bases from V and 2 bases from J, with 10 bases between. Per germline, CDR1 MNHNY and CDR2 SVGAGI (reference sequence). This CDR3 is CASSADRPYEQYV. CDR3 bases: TGTGCCAGCAGTGCTGACAGGCCCTACGAGCAGTACGTC.

This clone was counted between two and nine times. This chain connects TRBV16 to TRBJ1-2, with no clear D. Germline assignment: CDR1 KGHSY and CDR2 FQNENV. CDR3 size: 16 residues. V gave up 6 bases and J gave up 3 bases, with 20 bases separating them. This CDR3 is CASSPAMRAYHYGYTF. The CDR3 coding sequence is TGTGCCAGCAGTCCCGCCATGAGGGCCTACCACTATGGCTACACCTTC.

The J gene is TRBJ2-1, the V gene TRBV30; TRBD2 is a possible D gene (6 bases). Germline values: CDR1 GTSNPN, CDR2 SVGIG (reference sequence). The CDR3 extends over 14 amino acids. The V end was cut by 4 bases, the J end by 3 bases, with 13 bases between. DNA of the CDR3: TGTGCCTGGACTGCGGGACTCCTCTACAATGAGCAGTTCTTC. This sequence encodes CAWTAGLLYNEQFF.

The gene calls are TRBV29-1 and TRBJ1-5; a weak D match, TRBD1 (5 bases). This CDR3 has 13 amino acids. V was cut by 6 bases and J by 3 bases, with 12 bases left in between. Looked up from germline, CDR1 is SQVTM and CDR2 is ANQGSEA. The CDR3 spells CSVTRGTNQPQHF. DNA of the CDR3: TGCAGCGTGACGCGGGGGACCAATCAGCCCCAGCATTTT.

V is TRBV20-1 and J is TRBJ2-7; D not resolved. This CDR3 has 11 amino acids. V lost 6 bases, J lost 4 bases, and 10 bases lay in between. The germline CDR1 and CDR2 sequences are DFQATT and SNEGSKA (reference sequence). The CDR3 is CSAVVVYEQYF. CDR3 sequence (DNA): TGCAGTGCCGTCGTAGTGTACGAGCAGTACTTC.

Concerning this clone itself: Other DNA sequences in this specimen translate into the identical CDR3. CDR3: CSASGKETQYF. In nucleotides, the CDR3 is TGCAGTGCTAGTGGCAAAGAGACCCAGTACTTC. The chain is built from TRBV20-1 and TRBJ2-5; the D is unclear. Trimming took off 3 bases at V and 3 bases at J, with 5 bases between the two ends. In germline, CDR1 is DFQATT, CDR2 SNEGSKA (reference sequence). The CDR3 is made up of 11 amino acids.

This clone has more than one count but fewer than ten. J is TRBJ2-3 and V is TRBV2; 7 bases are a match to TRBD2. V gave up 6 bases and J gave up 6 bases; unmatched junction bases: 6. The CDR3 sequence is 13 residues long. CDR1 is SNHLY, CDR2 FYNNEI, per germline. This CDR3 reads CASRTGGGDTQYF. DNA for the CDR3: TGTGCCAGCAGGACCGGGGGAGGGGATACGCAGTATTTT.

The rearrangement uses TRBV6-1 and TRBJ2-5; D gene unclear. The ends were cut back, 1 base at V and 2 bases at J, with 11 bases in the middle. The CDR3 spans 15 residues. Germline V CDR1 and CDR2: MNHNS, SASEGT. The CDR3: CASSEVFPVQETQYF. CDR3 nucleotide sequence: TGTGCCAGCAGTGAAGTTTTCCCCGTTCAAGAGACCCAGTACTTC.

A word on this clone: This CDR3 is also generated by other DNA sequences in the sample. J is TRBJ2-1 and V is TRBV19, with D maybe TRBD2 (5 bases). Per the germline V gene, CDR1 is LNHDA and CDR2 is SQIVND (reference sequence). V gave up 4 bases and J gave up 8 bases, with 6 bases separating them. This CDR3 has 11 amino acids. CDR3 region: CASSNSDEQFF. The CDR3 coding sequence is TGTGCCAGTAGTAATAGCGATGAGCAGTTCTTC.

The chain combines TRBV4-3 with TRBJ2-3, with 9 nucleotides matching TRBD2. The CDR3 spans 11 residues. The germline CDR1 and CDR2 sequences are LGHNA and YSLEER. J lost 11 bases, V lost 6 bases, and 3 bases had no gene match. The CDR3 loop is CASSSAGGQYF. The CDR3 DNA reads TGCGCCAGCAGTTCAGCGGGGGGGCAGTATTTT.

This clone was detected a few times. The chain carries TRBV29-1 and TRBJ1-1; TRBD1 agrees at 9 bases. Germline V gene sequence: CDR1 SQVTM, CDR2 ANQGSEA. This CDR3 region has 13 residues. Losses at the gene ends were 6 bases for V and 6 bases for J; bases not matched to a gene: 8. The CDR3 reads CSVSQGARAEAFF. The CDR3 DNA is TGCAGCGTCTCACAGGGGGCTCGGGCTGAAGCTTTCTTT.